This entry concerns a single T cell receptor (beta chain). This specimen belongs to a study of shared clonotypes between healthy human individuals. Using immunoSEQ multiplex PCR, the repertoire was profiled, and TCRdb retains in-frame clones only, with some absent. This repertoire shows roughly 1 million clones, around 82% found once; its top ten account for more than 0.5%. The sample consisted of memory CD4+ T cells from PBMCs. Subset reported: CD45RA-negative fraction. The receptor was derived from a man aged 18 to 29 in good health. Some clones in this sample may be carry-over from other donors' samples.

The CDR3 here is CASSQETEGETQYF. The DNA for the CDR3 is TGCGCCAGCAGCCAAGAAACAGAGGGGGAGACCCAGTACTTC. V is TRBV4-3 and J is TRBJ2-5; TRBD1 or TRBD2 may be the D gene (5 bases each). Germline V gene sequence: CDR1 LGHNA, CDR2 YSLEER. V lost 0 bases and J lost 5, with 10 bases in between. This CDR3 is built from 14 residues.